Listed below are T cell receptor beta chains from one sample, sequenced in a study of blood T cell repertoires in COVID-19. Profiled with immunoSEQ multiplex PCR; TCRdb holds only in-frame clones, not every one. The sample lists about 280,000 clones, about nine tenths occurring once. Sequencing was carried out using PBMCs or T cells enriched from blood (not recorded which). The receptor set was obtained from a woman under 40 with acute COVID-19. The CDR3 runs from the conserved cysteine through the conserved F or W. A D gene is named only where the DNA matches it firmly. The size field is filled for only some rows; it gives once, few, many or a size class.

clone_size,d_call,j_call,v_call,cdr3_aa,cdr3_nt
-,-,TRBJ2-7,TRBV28,CASSSHTDYYEQYF,TGTGCCAGCAGTTCCCACACGGACTACTACGAGCAGTACTTC
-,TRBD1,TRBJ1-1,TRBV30,CAWGYRGGYTEAFF,TGTGCCTGGGGTTACAGGGGGGGATACACTGAAGCTTTCTTT
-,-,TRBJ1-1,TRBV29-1,CSVEVWRVEEAGKAFF,TGCAGCGTTGAAGTATGGAGGGTCGAGGAGGCGGGGAAAGCTTTCTTT
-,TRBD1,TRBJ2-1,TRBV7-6,CASSSTGDEQFF,TGTGCCAGCAGCTCGACAGGGGATGAGCAGTTCTTC
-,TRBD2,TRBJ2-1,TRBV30,CAWSALPGLAGGGEQFF,TGTGCCTGGAGTGCCTTACCGGGACTAGCGGGAGGGGGTGAGCAGTTCTTC
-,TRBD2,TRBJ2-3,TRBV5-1,CASGYPRGGQGSYF,TGCGCCAGCGGATACCCACGGGGGGGCCAGGGCTCGTATTTT
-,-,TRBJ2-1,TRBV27,CASSFRAYNEQFF,TGTGCCAGCAGTTTCCGAGCTTACAATGAGCAGTTCTTC
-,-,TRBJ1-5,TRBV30,CAWSDPRGGQPQHF,TGTGCCTGGAGTGATCCTAGGGGGGGACAGCCCCAGCATTTT
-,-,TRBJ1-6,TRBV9,CASKGSGDTPLHF,TGTGCCAGCAAGGGTTCCGGGGACACACCCCTCCACTTT
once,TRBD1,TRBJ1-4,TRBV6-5,CASILGQGDEKLFF,TGTGCCAGCATTCTGGGACAGGGGGATGAAAAACTGTTTTTT
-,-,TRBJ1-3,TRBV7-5,CVRSPQGNTIYF,TGTGTCAGAAGCCCACAAGGAAACACCATATATTTT
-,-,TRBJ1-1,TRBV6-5,CASTGGVKTEAFF,TGTGCCAGCACGGGAGGGGTAAAGACTGAAGCTTTCTTT
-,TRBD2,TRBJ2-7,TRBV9,CASSATSGGYEQYF,TGTGCCAGCAGCGCGACTAGCGGAGGCTACGAGCAGTACTTC
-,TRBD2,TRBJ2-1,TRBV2,CASSGSGSSYNEQFF,TGTGCCAGCAGTGGAAGCGGGAGCTCCTACAATGAGCAGTTCTTC
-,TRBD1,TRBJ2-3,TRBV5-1,CASSPRDRDTDTQYF,TGCGCCAGCAGCCCCCGGGACAGGGATACAGATACGCAGTATTTT
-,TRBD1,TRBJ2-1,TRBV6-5,CASSVNRGWDEQFF,TGTGCCAGCAGCGTCAACAGGGGCTGGGATGAGCAGTTCTTC
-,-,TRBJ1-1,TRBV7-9,CASSSGSLNTEAFF,TGTGCCAGCAGCTCCGGGAGTCTGAACACTGAAGCTTTCTTT
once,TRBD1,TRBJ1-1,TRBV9,CASSRDSTRFFF,TGTGCCAGCAGCCGGGACAGTACGAGGTTTTTCTTT
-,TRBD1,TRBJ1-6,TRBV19,CASSNRDRNSPLHF,TGTGCCAGTAGTAACCGGGACAGAAATTCACCCCTCCACTTT
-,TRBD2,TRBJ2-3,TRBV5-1,CASSPTSATDTQYF,TGCGCCAGCAGCCCAACTAGCGCGACAGATACGCAGTATTTT
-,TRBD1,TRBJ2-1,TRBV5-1,CASSYSGTGFYNEQFF,TGCGCCAGCAGTTACTCCGGGACAGGGTTCTACAATGAGCAGTTCTTC
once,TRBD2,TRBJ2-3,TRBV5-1,CASSPAGADTQYF,TGCGCCAGCAGCCCAGCGGGAGCAGATACGCAGTATTTT
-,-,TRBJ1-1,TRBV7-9,CASSFETGNTEAFF,TGTGCCAGCAGCTTTGAAACGGGGAACACTGAAGCTTTCTTT
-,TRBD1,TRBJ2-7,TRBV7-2,CASSSTGTGFYEQYF,TGTGCCAGCAGCTCAACCGGGACAGGGTTCTACGAGCAGTACTTC